Included here is one T cell receptor beta chain sequence, with context. The sample is drawn from a study of shared clonotypes between healthy human individuals. Whole-study context: Those who served as donors were a couple of women and a few men between the ages of 18 and 49. The plates for each donor numbered three CD4 naive, three CD4 memory, two CD8 naive and one CD8 memory.

Sequencing was performed with immunoSEQ multiplex PCR; in TCRdb, only in-frame clones are kept and a portion is missing. The table has 1 million to 1.2 million clones, roughly 80% seen once. The CDR3 contains 17 residues. Unmatched junction bases numbered 10, after V lost 1 base and J lost 2 bases. From germline, CDR1 is MDHEN and CDR2 SYDVKM. The rearrangement joins TRBV28 to TRBJ1-2, with 7 bases matching TRBD1. This TCR came from a man younger than 35 in good health. Some clones in this sample may be carry-over from other donors' samples. Sample: memory CD4+ T cells from PBMCs. Subset indicated: CD45RA-negative fraction. The CDR3 sequence is CASSLFVRGRGNYGYTF. In nucleotides, the CDR3 is TGTGCCAGCAGTTTATTCGTAAGGGGCAGGGGGAACTATGGCTACACCTTC.